A selection of T cell receptor beta chains follows, all from one sample in a study of shared clonotypes between healthy human individuals. The assay was immunoSEQ multiplex PCR, and TCRdb's table has in-frame clones only and misses some. The sample holds around 530,000 clones; roughly four fifths are singletons and the top ten take approximately 12%. Sequenced input: PBMCs. These receptors all come from a woman in her forties in good health. Some clones in this sample may be carry-over from other donors' samples. CDR3s leave out the opening cysteine and the closing phenylalanine or tryptophan. Each record gives: clone size, J gene, V gene, CDR3 protein. Expanded clones are given a class, and other clones once, few, many or no size at all.

NA TRBJ1-4 TRBV15 ATSREPRGDEKLF
NA TRBJ2-7 TRBV11-2 ASSRAAAPYEQY
NA TRBJ2-3 TRBV7-7 ASSTPTDTQY
NA TRBJ2-7 TRBV5-4 ASSPPGPSYEQY
once TRBJ2-1 TRBV28 ASSNHGGGGNEQF
NA TRBJ1-2 TRBV11-2 ASSAGGYT
NA TRBJ2-3 TRBV7-9 ASSRDRDTQY
NA TRBJ2-7 TRBV9 ASSVVDLAGGEQY
NA TRBJ2-7 TRBV4-1 ASSQGTQGYEQY
NA TRBJ2-3 TRBV9 ASSVGAHVISTDTQY
NA TRBJ1-4 TRBV5-5 ASSGGTVAWSEKLF
NA TRBJ2-1 TRBV7-3 ASSTWTSGSSEQF
NA TRBJ2-3 TRBV6-5 ASSNRDTSTDTQY
NA TRBJ2-1 TRBV18 ASSPPATSVLNEQF
once TRBJ1-1 TRBV27 ASSSRALNTEAF
NA TRBJ2-2 TRBV5-5 ASSWRDTRGAGELF
NA TRBJ2-7 TRBV6-6 ASSYGLAYTDYEQY
NA TRBJ2-1 TRBV18 ASSSELGSYNEQF
once TRBJ2-2 TRBV10-2 ASSVAGDTGELF
NA TRBJ2-3 TRBV18 ASSGTGRTDTQY
NA TRBJ2-1 TRBV6-1 ASTRRDNEQF
NA TRBJ2-2 TRBV4-3 ASSQGTSGFNGELF
few TRBJ2-2 TRBV6-1 ASTLRTGELF
many TRBJ2-3 TRBV29-1 SVEILGGGGTDTQY
few TRBJ1-1 TRBV9 ASSVSTGGTEAF
NA TRBJ2-2 TRBV7-3 ASSLSSRPYTNTGELF
few TRBJ1-3 TRBV6-5 ASSAGRLSGNTIY
NA TRBJ1-1 TRBV4-3 ASSQALMDREPF
NA TRBJ2-1 TRBV28 ASSSTTRGEQF
few TRBJ1-3 TRBV6-6 ASSYFAEGNTIY
NA TRBJ2-5 TRBV30 AWSLGAGGARETQY
NA TRBJ2-1 TRBV5-4 ASSLSGKSSYNEQF
NA TRBJ2-1 TRBV6-1 ASMRAGVNEQF
NA TRBJ1-2 TRBV2 ASSVDSNYGYT
NA TRBJ2-5 TRBV29-1 SVGGETQY
NA TRBJ2-5 TRBV5-1 ASSLNGGSLAQQETQY
NA TRBJ2-7 TRBV10-2 ASRKPGTDFYEQY
NA TRBJ2-7 TRBV11-2 ASSLGKSGRASYEQY
NA TRBJ2-3 TRBV27 ASSSTLAGGTDTQY
NA TRBJ2-7 TRBV19 ASSTGQDQYEQY
NA TRBJ2-7 TRBV7-2 ASSLARASGRNEQY
NA TRBJ1-3 TRBV4-2 ASSPDRGGGNTIY
NA TRBJ2-2 TRBV5-1 ASSPQNRNTGELF
NA TRBJ2-2 TRBV9 ASSSSTGVNTGELF
NA TRBJ2-2 TRBV4-2 ASSLNRVSNTGELF
few TRBJ1-5 TRBV4-1 ASSQDGINQPQH
few TRBJ2-3 TRBV7-8 ASRSGTILSDTQY
few TRBJ2-5 TRBV7-2 ASSWRQGLQETQY
few TRBJ2-3 TRBV2 ADRLAFHTDTQY
NA TRBJ2-5 TRBV7-6 ASSLAVGETQY
NA TRBJ2-1 TRBV5-1 ASSGVEGLYNEQF
NA TRBJ2-1 TRBV7-8 ASSLALVGTNPTYNEQF
NA TRBJ2-3 TRBV18 ASSPRTSGSNGPDTQY
few TRBJ1-5 TRBV6-5 ASSRDRGDQPQH
NA TRBJ1-3 TRBV10-3 AISENDRATGNTIY